A single sample gave rise to the 4 T cell receptor beta chains below, sequenced in a study of T cell responses to AZD1222 COVID-19 vaccine. TCRdb's table, derived via immunoSEQ multiplex PCR, lists solely in-frame clones and lacks some. The table includes approximately 100,000 clones, around 91% detected once. The sample here was peripheral blood, taken on day 0 of AZD1222 vaccination. The receptors here all came from an adult in good health.

The rearrangement links TRBV2 to TRBJ2-5; D call uncertain. The germline V gene has CDR1 SNHLY and CDR2 FYNNEI. This CDR3 contains 12 residues. Between the trimmed V and J ends, which lost 8 bases and 5 bases, there was a span of 12 bases. The CDR3 nucleotides are TGTGCCAGCTCATTAACTGGGGAGACCCAGTACTTC. This codes for CASSLTGETQYF.

V and J are TRBV28 and TRBJ2-5, with D perhaps being TRBD1 or TRBD2 (6 bases each). Trimming stripped 2 bases from V and 4 bases from J, with 11 bases between. Per the germline V gene, CDR1 is MDHEN and CDR2 is SYDVKM. There are 14 residues in the CDR3. The CDR3, as DNA: TGTGCCAGCAGTTTAGGGGGGCGAGGAGAGACCCAGTACTTC. Translated: CASSLGGRGETQYF.

The gene calls are TRBV10-3 and TRBJ2-7, with TRBD2 matching 10 bases. CDR1 is ENHRY and CDR2 is SYGVKD in the germline V gene. Germline trimming cut 5 bases from V and 2 bases from J; bases unmatched to any gene: 12. This CDR3 has 17 amino acids. The CDR3 DNA reads as TGTGCCATCAGTCTCCCCATTAGCGGGGGGCCCCCCTACGAGCAGTACTTC. This translates into CAISLPISGGPPYEQYF.

This chain joins TRBV12-3 or TRBV12-4 and TRBJ1-6; 9 bases agree with TRBD1. The CDR3 is 13 amino acids. The V gene end was trimmed by 6 bases and the J gene end by 10 bases; junction bases not matched to a gene: 4. CDR3 nucleotide sequence: TGTGCCAGCAGGGGACAGGGTTCCTCACCCCTCCACTTT. Translation: CASRGQGSSPLHF.